The 24 T cell receptor beta chains below were found in one sample sequenced in a study of T-cell memory formation after mild COVID-19. TCRdb reprocessed the 5' RACE reads via MiXCR and lists one record per CDR3 protein. The sample holds just over 400,000 distinct CDR3 sequences; 20% to 25% are singletons and the top ten take around 13%. What was sequenced was PBMCs or a T cell subset sorted from them (not recorded which). These receptor sequences come from an adult woman who had mild COVID-19 (a few samples of this study predate the infection). Cell type and time point are not known.

J is TRBJ2-1 and V is TRBV3-1, with D possibly TRBD2 on 6 matching bases. Germline V lookup: CDR1 LGHDT, CDR2 YNNKEL (reference sequence). Trimming took off 1 base at V and 9 bases at J, with 10 bases between the two ends. The CDR3 spans 13 residues. The CDR3 loop is CASSQAGVGEQFF. DNA for the CDR3: TGTGCCAGCAGCCAAGCGGGAGTAGGTGAGCAGTTCTTC.

The chain has TRBV7-9 and TRBJ1-2; 7 bases fit TRBD1. Germline V gene data show CDR1 as SEHNR and CDR2 as FQNEAQ (reference sequence). The CDR3 has 16 residues. Trimming cost V 1 base and J 6 bases; bases outside gene matches: 11. CDR3: CASSLDLVGQPNGYTF. CDR3 nucleotide sequence: TGTGCCAGCAGCTTAGATTTGGTGGGACAGCCGAATGGCTACACCTTC.

This clonotype was counted between two and nine times. The gene calls are TRBV7-2 and TRBJ2-2; no clear D. V shed 5 bases and J shed 4 bases, with 11 bases lying between them. Germline lookup yields CDR1 SGHTA and CDR2 FQGNSA. There are 14 residues in the CDR3. The DNA of the CDR3 is TGTGCCAGCAGCCTAAAGCACTCCACCGGGGAGCTGTTTTTT. Encoded protein: CASSLKHSTGELFF.

CDR3 bases: TGCAGCGTACGGACAGGGTACTACGAGCAGTACTTC. It specifies CSVRTGYYEQYF. The chain combines TRBV29-1 with TRBJ2-7, with 8 positions matching TRBD1. In germline, CDR1 is SQVTM, CDR2 ANQGSEA. The V and J ends lost 6 bases and 3 bases, in that order; junction bases with no gene match: 4. The CDR3 extends over 12 amino acids.

The chain combines TRBV2 with TRBJ1-1; no reliable D call. The CDR3 length is 14 residues. Per germline, CDR1 SNHLY and CDR2 FYNNEI. Trimming took off 1 base at V and 4 bases at J, with 10 bases between the two ends. The CDR3 here is CASSEVVLGTEAFF. In DNA form, the CDR3 reads TGTGCCAGCAGTGAAGTGGTATTGGGCACTGAAGCTTTCTTT.

This clonotype was seen only a few times. CDR3 DNA sequence: TGTGCCATCAGTGGGGGGGACAGCGATCTTGCCGGGGAGCTGTTTTTT. Amino acid sequence: CAISGGDSDLAGELFF. V gene TRBV10-3 combines with J gene TRBJ2-2; tentatively, D is TRBD1 (7 bases). Germline assignment: CDR1 ENHRY and CDR2 SYGVKD. Trimming took 4 bases from V and 6 from J, leaving 18 bases between them. CDR3 length equals 16 residues.

The CDR3 spells CASSQVGRGPTEAFF. In DNA, the CDR3 is TGCGCCAGCAGCCAAGTAGGCAGGGGGCCTACTGAAGCTTTCTTT. The gene calls are TRBV4-1 and TRBJ1-1; 8 positions agree with TRBD1. Germline V gives CDR1 MGHRA, CDR2 YSYEKL. J lost 5 bases, V lost 1 base, and 6 bases had no gene match. The CDR3 totals 15 residues.

This clonotype was found many times. The chain carries TRBV5-1 and TRBJ2-7; 8 bases fit TRBD1. The CDR3 contains 14 residues. Unmatched junction bases numbered 2, after V lost 3 bases and J lost 0 bases. Germline V gene data show CDR1 as SGHRS and CDR2 as YFSETQ. As DNA, the CDR3 is TGCGCCAGCAGCTGGACAGGGCCCTCCTACGAGCAGTACTTC. Translated: CASSWTGPSYEQYF.

This chain connects TRBV14 to TRBJ2-3; 9 positions match TRBD1. Germline V lookup: CDR1 SGHDN, CDR2 FVKESK. The V gene end was trimmed by 1 base and the J gene end by 1 base; junction bases not matched to a gene: 18. The CDR3 covers 21 residues. This chain's CDR3 is CASSQAQAGTGLFGGTDTQYF. The DNA for the CDR3 is TGTGCCAGCAGCCAAGCACAAGCCGGGACAGGGTTGTTCGGTGGCACAGATACGCAGTATTTT.

This clonotype was seen a handful of times. The gene calls are TRBV2 and TRBJ2-3; 9 bases line up with TRBD1. The germline gives CDR1 SNHLY, CDR2 FYNNEI. The CDR3 is made up of 16 amino acids. V lost 2 bases to trimming and J lost 7 bases; unmatched junction nucleotides: 10. The DNA for the CDR3 is TGTGCCAGCAGTGAAAGGGGGGACAGGGTAACAAATACGCAGTATTTT. Translated: CASSERGDRVTNTQYF.

This clonotype was found a few times. CDR3 in DNA: TGTGCCAGCAGCTTAGGGACAGGGGGCGTCGGTCAGCCCCAGCATTTT. Amino acid sequence: CASSLGTGGVGQPQHF. The rearrangement links TRBV7-9 to TRBJ1-5, with TRBD1 identical over 11 bases. V dropped 1 base and J dropped 6; count of bases not matched to a gene: 5. CDR1 is SEHNR and CDR2 is FQNEAQ in the germline V gene (reference sequence). CDR3 length: 16 residues.

This chain uses TRBV6-5 with TRBJ2-2; 9 bases fit TRBD2. The germline gives CDR1 MNHEY, CDR2 SVGAGI. The ends lost 6 bases at V and 1 base at J; junction bases unmatched: 9. This CDR3 has 17 residues. Here the CDR3 DNA reads TGTGCCAGCAGATCCTTATTAGCGGGGGAGAACACCGGGGAGCTGTTTTTT. Translated, it gives CASRSLLAGENTGELFF.

This sequence joins TRBV9 and TRBJ2-5, with D perhaps matching TRBD1 (5 bases). V lost 0 bases to trimming and J lost 2 bases, with 11 bases between them. The germline CDR1 and CDR2 sequences are SGDLS and YYNGEE. The CDR3 has 15 amino acids. The CDR3: CASSVGGRVQETQYF. Written as DNA, the CDR3 is TGTGCCAGCAGCGTAGGGGGCAGGGTGCAAGAGACCCAGTACTTC.

The V call is TRBV7-8, the J call TRBJ2-1; D possibly uses TRBD1 or TRBD2 (6 bases each). The germline V and J ends were trimmed by 1 base and 6 bases, with 10 bases remaining between them. There are 14 residues in the CDR3. Germline V gene data show CDR1 as SGHVS and CDR2 as FQNEAQ. The CDR3, as DNA: TGTGCCAGCAGCTTAGTAGGGGGGAGCAATGAGCAGTTCTTC. Residues: CASSLVGGSNEQFF. Supplemented by reference TRBV7-8 and TRBJ2-1, the full variable domain reads GAGVSQSPRYKVAKRGQDVALRCDPISGHVSLFWYQQALGQGPEFLTYFQNEAQLDKSGLPSDRFFAERPEGSVSTLKIQRTQQEDSAVYLCASSLVGGSNEQFFGPGTRLTVL.

This clonotype appeared a few times. The CDR3 DNA reads as TGTGCCAGCAGCCCTACGGACAGGGACAATTCACCCCTCCACTTT. This encodes CASSPTDRDNSPLHF. The chain uses TRBV5-6 and TRBJ1-6; 8 bases match TRBD1. V dropped 4 bases and J dropped 7; count of bases not matched to a gene: 7. The CDR3 is 15 amino acids. Germline V lookup: CDR1 SGHDT, CDR2 YYEEEE.

CDR3 residues: CSAHPTSTEQYF. The CDR3 DNA sequence: TGCAGTGCTCACCCCACTAGTACCGAGCAGTACTTC. The V call is TRBV20-1, the J call TRBJ2-7; tentative D call: TRBD2 (5 bases). From germline, CDR1 is DFQATT and CDR2 SNEGSKA (reference sequence). The V end lost 5 bases, the J end lost 6 bases, and 14 bases lay between the germline ends. This CDR3 spans 12 amino acids.

As for this clonotype: A read error may account for a junction end that differs from germline. The CDR3 reads CASSLRSGRETQYF. For the CDR3, the DNA is TGTGCTAGCAGCTTACGTAGCGGGCGGGAGACCCAGTACTTC. The chain is built from TRBV7-7 and TRBJ2-5; 7 nucleotides match TRBD2. Germline values: CDR1 SSHAT, CDR2 FNYEAQ (reference sequence). This CDR3 has 14 residues.

This clonotype has just a few counts. The chain couples TRBV27 to TRBJ2-1; 8 nucleotides line up with TRBD2. CDR3 length equals 17 residues. Germline V CDR1 and CDR2: MNHEY, SMNVEV (reference sequence). V lost 6 bases to trimming and J lost 5 bases; unmatched junction nucleotides: 15. The CDR3 sequence is CASSLITGLAGDNEQFF. The CDR3 coding sequence is TGTGCCAGCAGCCTCATCACGGGGCTAGCGGGCGACAATGAGCAGTTCTTC.

The chain combines TRBV24-1 with TRBJ2-7; maybe TRBD2 (6 bases). Germline CDR1 reads KGHDR; CDR2 reads SFDVKD. This CDR3 spans 12 amino acids. V was clipped by 5 bases and J by 6 bases, with 10 bases between them. The DNA for the CDR3 is TGTGCCACCAGTGCCGGGGGTGGCGAGCAGTACTTC. Its translation: CATSAGGGEQYF.

This clonotype was seen more than once but under ten times. The chain links TRBV27 to TRBJ2-3; D call uncertain. V was trimmed by 1 base and J by 2 bases, leaving 4 bases between them. The germline gives CDR1 MNHEY, CDR2 SMNVEV (reference sequence). CDR3 length: 13 amino acids. The CDR3 spells CASSLYPTDTQYF. CDR3 sequence (DNA): TGTGCCAGCAGTTTATACCCCACAGATACGCAGTATTTT.

This chain links TRBV6-1 with TRBJ1-1; 12 bases line up with TRBD1. The germline V gene encodes CDR1 MNHNS and CDR2 SASEGT. The CDR3 loop spans 13 amino acids. J gave up 4 bases and V 10 bases, and 4 bases lay outside the gene matches. DNA of the CDR3: TGTGCCATAGGGGACAGGGGGCTCACTGAAGCTTTCTTT. It specifies CAIGDRGLTEAFF.

This chain links TRBV5-8 with TRBJ2-1; 16 bases are shared with TRBD2. This CDR3 region has 15 residues. The junction had 2 bases not matched to a gene; V was cut back by 3 bases and J by 8 bases. The germline gives CDR1 SGHTS, CDR2 YDEGEE. The CDR3: CASSWGLAGGDEQFF. CDR3 in DNA: TGTGCCAGCAGCTGGGGACTAGCGGGAGGGGATGAGCAGTTCTTC.

This clonotype was counted many times. The chain has TRBV5-5 and TRBJ1-6; D is ambiguous. CDR3 length: 17 residues. V was trimmed by 4 bases and J by 7 bases, leaving 21 bases between them. Germline V gives CDR1 SGHKS, CDR2 YYEKEE (reference sequence). DNA of the CDR3: TGTGCCAGCAGCCCGCTTACGCTGACGGATGGGAATTCACCCCTCCACTTT. As protein: CASSPLTLTDGNSPLHF.

V usage is TRBV7-8 and J usage is TRBJ1-2; D not certain. In germline, CDR1 is SGHVS, CDR2 FQNEAQ. The V gene lost 5 bases and the J gene lost 0 bases, with 13 bases spanning the gap. This CDR3 contains 15 residues. The CDR3, as DNA: TGTGCCAGCAGCGCATTGGGCAGAGCTAACTATGGCTACACCTTC. This gives the protein CASSALGRANYGYTF.